Presented here are 6 T cell receptor beta chains from one specimen sequenced in a study of CD8 T cells in Susac syndrome. Random hexamers primed reverse transcription of about 0.45 to 1 ug RNA. TCRdb independently ran MiXCR on the immunoSEQ multiplex PCR reads; one entry per CDR3 protein. The sample yields 240,000 or so distinct CDR3 sequences, 90% to 96% seen once. Sequenced: CD4+ T cells from PBMCs. The receptors come from a human donor with Susac syndrome.

The V gene is TRBV4-1, the J gene TRBJ2-7; TRBD2 might be the D (5 bases). This CDR3 is 14 amino acids long. V was clipped by 2 bases and J by 2 bases, with 10 bases between them. Germline values: CDR1 MGHRA, CDR2 YSYEKL. In DNA form, the CDR3 reads TGCGCCAGCAGCCAACTAGCAGGAACCTACGAGCAGTACTTC. It encodes CASSQLAGTYEQYF.

With regard to this clonotype: One end of the junction varies from germline; a read error may be responsible. V gene TRBV20-1 combines with J gene TRBJ1-2; a weak D match, TRBD1 (5 bases). The CDR3 is 13 residues long. Germline V lookup: CDR1 DFQATT, CDR2 SNEGSKA (reference sequence). The CDR3 loop is CSARVGELGGAIF. The CDR3 DNA sequence: TGCAGTGCTAGAGTTGGGGAATTGGGAGGGGCCATCTTC.

The chain couples TRBV9 to TRBJ2-3; 7 bases line up with TRBD1. This CDR3 has 15 residues. Germline V gene data show CDR1 as SGDLS and CDR2 as YYNGEE. V shed 4 bases, J shed 2 bases, and the junction held 7 bases outside the gene matches. The CDR3 DNA follows: TGTGCCAGCAGCTTCCGGGACAGCTACACAGATACGCAGTATTTT. It encodes CASSFRDSYTDTQYF.

The chain couples TRBV20-1 to TRBJ2-1; D possibly corresponds to TRBD2 (5 bases). Trimming cost V 3 bases and J 9 bases, with 21 bases left between them. The CDR3 is 15 amino acids. CDR1 and CDR2 from the germline V gene are DFQATT and SNEGSKA (reference sequence). The CDR3 bases are TGCAGTGCTAGGTCTTTATTTTACGGGGTGGGTGAGCAGTTCTTC. Protein sequence: CSARSLFYGVGEQFF.

The chain carries TRBV5-1 and TRBJ2-7; D might be TRBD1 (6 bases). The germline V gene encodes CDR1 SGHRS and CDR2 YFSETQ. The CDR3 runs 14 residues. Trimming stripped 0 bases from V and 4 bases from J, with 11 bases between. CDR3 bases: TGCGCCAGCAGCTTGGATCCAGGGGCATACGAGCAGTACTTC. Amino acids: CASSLDPGAYEQYF.

V gene TRBV6-1 combines with J gene TRBJ2-1, with 13 bases that match TRBD2. CDR1 and CDR2 from the germline V gene are MNHNS and SASEGT. Trimming cost V 6 bases and J 3 bases; bases outside gene matches: 8. The CDR3 sequence is 17 residues long. This CDR3 is CASRRTSGRTDYNEQFF. Written as DNA, the CDR3 is TGTGCCAGCAGGAGGACTAGCGGGAGAACGGACTACAATGAGCAGTTCTTC.